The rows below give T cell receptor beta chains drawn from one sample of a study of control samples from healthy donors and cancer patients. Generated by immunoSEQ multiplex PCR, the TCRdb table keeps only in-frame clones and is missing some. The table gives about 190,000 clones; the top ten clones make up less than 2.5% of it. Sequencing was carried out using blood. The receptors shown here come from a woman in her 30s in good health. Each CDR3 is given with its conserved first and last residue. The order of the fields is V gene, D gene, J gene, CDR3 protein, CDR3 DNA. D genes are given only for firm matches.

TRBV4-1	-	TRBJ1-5	CASSQGWVTGHNQPQHF	TGCGCCAGCAGCCAGGGCTGGGTCACGGGACACAATCAGCCCCAGCATTTT
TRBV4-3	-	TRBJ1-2	CASSQDGPRDKQLRDGYTF	TGCGCCAGCAGCCAAGATGGGCCCCGGGACAAGCAATTGCGGGATGGCTACACCTTC
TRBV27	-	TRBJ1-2	CASSLGSGYGYTF	TGTGCCAGCAGTCTTGGGAGCGGCTATGGCTACACCTTC
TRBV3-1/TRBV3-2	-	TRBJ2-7	CASSQDNPGAAYEQYF	TGTGCCAGCAGCCAAGATAATCCGGGCGCCGCCTACGAGCAGTACTTC
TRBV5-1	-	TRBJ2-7	CASSLYGGGEQYF	TGCGCCAGCAGCTTGTACGGGGGAGGCGAGCAGTACTTC
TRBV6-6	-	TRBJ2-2	CASSYTAGELFF	TGTGCCAGCAGTTACACAGCCGGGGAGCTGTTTTTT
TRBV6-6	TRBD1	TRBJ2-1	CASSPRQGNEQFF	TGTGCCAGCAGCCCTCGACAGGGAAATGAGCAGTTCTTC
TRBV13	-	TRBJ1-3	CASSLWELGGNTIYF	TGTGCCAGCAGCTTGTGGGAATTAGGTGGAAACACCATATATTTT
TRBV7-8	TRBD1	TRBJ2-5	CASSLGGQEETQYF	TGTGCCAGCAGCTTAGGGGGACAGGAAGAGACCCAGTACTTC
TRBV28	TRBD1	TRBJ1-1	CASSLQGGSTEAFF	TGTGCCAGCAGTTTACAGGGGGGGAGCACTGAAGCTTTCTTT
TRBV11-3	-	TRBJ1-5	CADPLGQPQHF	TGTGCCGACCCACTCGGTCAGCCCCAGCATTTT
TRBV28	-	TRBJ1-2	CASSLSPEGQVNGYTF	TGTGCCAGCAGTTTGTCCCCCGAGGGGCAGGTCAATGGCTACACCTTC
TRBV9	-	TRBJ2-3	CASSLTWDTQYF	TGTGCCAGCAGCTTAACCTGGGATACGCAGTATTTT
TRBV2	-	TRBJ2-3	CASSESWAASTDTQYF	TGTGCCAGCAGTGAAAGCTGGGCTGCTTCCACAGATACGCAGTATTTT
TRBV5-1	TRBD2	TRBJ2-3	CASSTSGDTDTQYF	TGCGCCAGCAGCACTAGCGGGGACACAGATACGCAGTATTTT